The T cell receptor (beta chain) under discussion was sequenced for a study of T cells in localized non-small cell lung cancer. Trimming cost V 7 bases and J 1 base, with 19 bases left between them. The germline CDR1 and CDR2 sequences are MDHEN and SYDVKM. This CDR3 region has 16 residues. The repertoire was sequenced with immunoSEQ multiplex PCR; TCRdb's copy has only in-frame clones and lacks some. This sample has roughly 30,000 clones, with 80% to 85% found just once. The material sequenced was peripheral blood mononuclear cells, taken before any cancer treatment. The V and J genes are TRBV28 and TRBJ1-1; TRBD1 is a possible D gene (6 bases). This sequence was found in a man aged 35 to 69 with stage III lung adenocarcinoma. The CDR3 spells CASNRGVGAPNTEAFF. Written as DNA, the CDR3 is TGTGCCAGCAACCGCGGGGTGGGGGCACCGAACACTGAAGCTTTCTTT.